The rows below give T cell receptor beta chains drawn from one sample of a study of cytomegalovirus exposure and HLA in healthy donors. Sequencing used immunoSEQ multiplex PCR; TCRdb keeps in-frame clones, though not all of them. The sample table includes tens of thousands of clones. Sequencing used PBMCs. The receptors derive from a man between 18 and 35 years old in good health and CMV-seropositive. CDR3s leave out the opening cysteine and the closing phenylalanine or tryptophan. Fields, in order: D gene, V gene, CDR3 protein. A D gene is named only where the DNA matches it firmly.

- TRBV5-1 ASRTGTPYTGELF
TRBD2 TRBV11-2 ASSETGGTDTGELF
- TRBV7-3 ASSPDTMNTGELF
TRBD2 TRBV27 ASSSRTSTGEQF
- TRBV29-1 SVESGPEETQY
TRBD1 TRBV27 ASSLSPGQGSGSGVEKLF
- TRBV6-5 ASRFSSPGEQY
- TRBV7-5 ARSSGGRSNQPQH
- TRBV5-4 ASSSGGYNEQF
- TRBV7-3 ANSLAGSGANVLT
TRBD2 TRBV11-2 ASSLDSAGGGYNEQF
TRBD2 TRBV7-8 ASSRSTGGAPDTQY
- TRBV2 ASSEVSSASYEQY
TRBD1 TRBV6-7 ASSYPRDRATVDQPQH